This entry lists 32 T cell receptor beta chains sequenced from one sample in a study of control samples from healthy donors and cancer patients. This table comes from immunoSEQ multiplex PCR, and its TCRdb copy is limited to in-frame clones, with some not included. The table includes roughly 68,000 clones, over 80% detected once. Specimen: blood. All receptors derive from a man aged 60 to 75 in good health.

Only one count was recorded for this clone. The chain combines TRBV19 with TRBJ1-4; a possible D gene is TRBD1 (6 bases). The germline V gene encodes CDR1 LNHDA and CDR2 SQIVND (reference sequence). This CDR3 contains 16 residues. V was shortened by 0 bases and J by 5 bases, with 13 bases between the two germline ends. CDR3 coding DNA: TGTGCCAGTAGTATAGATCCGGGACAACTAAATGAAAAACTGTTTTTT. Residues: CASSIDPGQLNEKLFF.

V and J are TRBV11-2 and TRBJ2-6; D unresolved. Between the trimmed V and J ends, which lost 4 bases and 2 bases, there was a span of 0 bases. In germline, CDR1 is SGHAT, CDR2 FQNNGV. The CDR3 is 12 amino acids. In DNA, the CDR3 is TGTGCCAGCAGCTCTGGGGCCAACGTCCTGACTTTC. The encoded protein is CASSSGANVLTF.

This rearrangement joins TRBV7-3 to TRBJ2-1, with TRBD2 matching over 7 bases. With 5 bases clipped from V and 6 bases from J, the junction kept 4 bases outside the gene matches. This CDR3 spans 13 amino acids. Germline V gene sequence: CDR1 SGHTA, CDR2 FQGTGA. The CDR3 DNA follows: TGTGCCAGCAGCGCCGGGAGGACCAATGAGCAGTTCTTC. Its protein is CASSAGRTNEQFF.

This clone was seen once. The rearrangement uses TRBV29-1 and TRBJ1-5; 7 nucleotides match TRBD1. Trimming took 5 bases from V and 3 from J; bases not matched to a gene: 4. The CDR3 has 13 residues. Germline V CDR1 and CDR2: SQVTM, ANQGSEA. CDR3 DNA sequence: TGCAGCGTTTCGGGACAGTACAATCAGCCCCAGCATTTT. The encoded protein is CSVSGQYNQPQHF.

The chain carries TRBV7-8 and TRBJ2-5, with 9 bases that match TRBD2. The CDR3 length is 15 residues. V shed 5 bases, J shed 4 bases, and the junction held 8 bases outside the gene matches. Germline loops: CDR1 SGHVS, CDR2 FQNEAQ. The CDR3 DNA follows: TGTGCCAGCAGCCCCGGGACTAGCTTAGGAGAGACCCAGTACTTC. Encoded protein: CASSPGTSLGETQYF.

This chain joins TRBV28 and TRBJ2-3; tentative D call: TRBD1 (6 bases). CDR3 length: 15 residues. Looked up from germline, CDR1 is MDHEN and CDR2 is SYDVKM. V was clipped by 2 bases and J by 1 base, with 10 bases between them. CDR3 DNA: TGTGCCAGCAGTTTAATACGGACAGGCACAGATACGCAGTATTTT. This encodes CASSLIRTGTDTQYF.

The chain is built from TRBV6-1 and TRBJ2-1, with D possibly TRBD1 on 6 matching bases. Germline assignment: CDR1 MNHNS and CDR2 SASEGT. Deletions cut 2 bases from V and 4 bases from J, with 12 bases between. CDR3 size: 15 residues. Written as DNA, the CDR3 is TGTGCCAGCAGTGAACAGGGGTCCGGGTACAATGAGCAGTTCTTC. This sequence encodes CASSEQGSGYNEQFF.

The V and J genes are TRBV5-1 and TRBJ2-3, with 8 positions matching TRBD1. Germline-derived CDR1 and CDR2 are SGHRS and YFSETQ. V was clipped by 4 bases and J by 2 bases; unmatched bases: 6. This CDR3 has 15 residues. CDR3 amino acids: CASSRQTGDTDTQYF. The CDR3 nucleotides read TGCGCCAGCAGCCGGCAGACAGGGGACACAGATACGCAGTATTTT.

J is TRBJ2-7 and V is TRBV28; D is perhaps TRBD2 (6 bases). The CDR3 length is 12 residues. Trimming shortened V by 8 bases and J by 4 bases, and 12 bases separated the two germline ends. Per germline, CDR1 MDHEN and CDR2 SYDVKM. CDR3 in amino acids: CASGTAKYEQYF. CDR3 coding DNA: TGTGCCAGCGGGACTGCCAAGTACGAGCAGTACTTC.

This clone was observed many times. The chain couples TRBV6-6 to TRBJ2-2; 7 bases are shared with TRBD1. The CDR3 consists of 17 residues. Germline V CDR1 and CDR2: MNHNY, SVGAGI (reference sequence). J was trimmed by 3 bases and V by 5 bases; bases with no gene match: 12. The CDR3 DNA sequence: TGTGCCAGCAGTCCCACGAGGGGGACAGAATACACCGGGGAGCTGTTTTTT. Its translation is CASSPTRGTEYTGELFF.

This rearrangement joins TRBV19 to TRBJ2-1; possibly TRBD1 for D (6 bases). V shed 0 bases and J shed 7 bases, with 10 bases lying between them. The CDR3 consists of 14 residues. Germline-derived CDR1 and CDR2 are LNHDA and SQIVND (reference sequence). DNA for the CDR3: TGTGCCAGTAGTATAGATCAAGGGGGAAATGAGCAGTTCTTC. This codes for CASSIDQGGNEQFF.

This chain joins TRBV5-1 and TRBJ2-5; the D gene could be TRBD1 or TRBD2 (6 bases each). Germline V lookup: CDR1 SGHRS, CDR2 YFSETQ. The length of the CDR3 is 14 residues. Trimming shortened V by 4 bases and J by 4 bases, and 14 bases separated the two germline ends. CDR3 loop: CASSRKGGSETQYF. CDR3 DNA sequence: TGCGCCAGCAGCCGCAAGGGGGGATCAGAGACCCAGTACTTC.

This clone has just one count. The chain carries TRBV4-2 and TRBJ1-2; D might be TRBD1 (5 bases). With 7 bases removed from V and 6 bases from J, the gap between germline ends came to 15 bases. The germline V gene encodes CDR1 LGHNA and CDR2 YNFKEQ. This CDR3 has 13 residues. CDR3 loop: CASTQGLNDGYTF. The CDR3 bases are TGTGCCAGCACCCAGGGCCTGAACGATGGCTACACCTTC.

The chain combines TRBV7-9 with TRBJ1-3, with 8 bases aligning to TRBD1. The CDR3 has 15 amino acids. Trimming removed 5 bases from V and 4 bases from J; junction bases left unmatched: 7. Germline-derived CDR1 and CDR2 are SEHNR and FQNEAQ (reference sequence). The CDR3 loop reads CASSIGQGAGNTIYF. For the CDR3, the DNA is TGTGCCAGCAGCATCGGACAGGGAGCAGGAAACACCATATATTTT.

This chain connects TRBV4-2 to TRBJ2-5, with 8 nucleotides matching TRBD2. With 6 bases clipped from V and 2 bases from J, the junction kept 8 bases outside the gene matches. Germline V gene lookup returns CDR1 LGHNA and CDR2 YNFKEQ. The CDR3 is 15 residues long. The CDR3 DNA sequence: TGTGCCAGCAGTAGCGGTGGGACTAGACAAGAGACCCAGTACTTC. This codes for CASSSGGTRQETQYF.

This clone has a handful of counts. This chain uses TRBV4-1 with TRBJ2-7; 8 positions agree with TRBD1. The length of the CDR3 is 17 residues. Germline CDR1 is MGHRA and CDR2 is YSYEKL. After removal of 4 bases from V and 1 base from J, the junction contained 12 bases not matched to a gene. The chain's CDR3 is CASSRGPGQATSYEQYF. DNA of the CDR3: TGCGCCAGCAGCCGAGGGCCGGGACAGGCGACTTCCTACGAGCAGTACTTC.

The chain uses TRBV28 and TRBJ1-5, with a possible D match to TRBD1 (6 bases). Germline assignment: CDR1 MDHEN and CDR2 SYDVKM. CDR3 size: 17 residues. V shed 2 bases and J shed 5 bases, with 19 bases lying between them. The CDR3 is CASSLSPGQPEDQPQHF. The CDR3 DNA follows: TGTGCCAGCAGTTTAAGTCCGGGACAACCCGAGGATCAGCCCCAGCATTTT.

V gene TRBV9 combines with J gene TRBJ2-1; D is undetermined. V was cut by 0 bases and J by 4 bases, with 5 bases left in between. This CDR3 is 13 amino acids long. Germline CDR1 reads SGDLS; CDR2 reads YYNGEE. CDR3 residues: CASSVAVYNEQFF. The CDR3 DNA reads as TGTGCCAGCAGCGTAGCAGTTTACAATGAGCAGTTCTTC.

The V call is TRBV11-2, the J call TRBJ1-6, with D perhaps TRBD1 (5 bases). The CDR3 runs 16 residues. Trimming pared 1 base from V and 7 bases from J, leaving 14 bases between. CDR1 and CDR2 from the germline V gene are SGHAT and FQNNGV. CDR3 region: CASSLAGQLGNSPLHF. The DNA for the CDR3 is TGTGCCAGCAGCTTAGCGGGGCAATTGGGGAATTCACCCCTCCACTTT.

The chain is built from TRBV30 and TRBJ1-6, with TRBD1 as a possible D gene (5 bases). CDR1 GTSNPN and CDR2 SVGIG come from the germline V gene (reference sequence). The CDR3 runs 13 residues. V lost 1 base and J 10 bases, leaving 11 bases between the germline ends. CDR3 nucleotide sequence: TGTGCCTGGAGTGGGGAGGGGCGGTCACCCCTCCACTTT. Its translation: CAWSGEGRSPLHF.

CDR3 sequence (DNA): TGTGCCATCAGTGAGTTTCGGTGGAGTGCTTTTGGGCTCTCTGGGGCCAACGTCCTGACTTTC. Protein sequence: CAISEFRWSAFGLSGANVLTF. The rearrangement joins TRBV10-3 to TRBJ2-6; D unresolved. The germline gives CDR1 ENHRY, CDR2 SYGVKD. The CDR3 is 21 amino acids. V was shortened by 1 base and J by 0 bases, with 22 bases between the two germline ends.

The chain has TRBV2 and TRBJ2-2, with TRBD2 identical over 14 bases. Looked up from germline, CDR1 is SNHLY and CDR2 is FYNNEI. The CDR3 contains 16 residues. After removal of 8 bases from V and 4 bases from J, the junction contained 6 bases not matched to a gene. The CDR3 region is CASSGLAGESTGELFF. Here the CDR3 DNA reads TGTGCCAGCTCGGGACTAGCGGGAGAGAGCACCGGGGAGCTGTTTTTT. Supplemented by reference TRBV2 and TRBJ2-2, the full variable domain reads EPEVTQTPSHQVTQMGQEVILRCVPISNHLYFYWYRQILGQKVEFLVSFYNNEISEKSEIFDDQFSVERPDGSNFTLKIRSTKLEDSAMYFCASSGLAGESTGELFFGEGSRLTVL.

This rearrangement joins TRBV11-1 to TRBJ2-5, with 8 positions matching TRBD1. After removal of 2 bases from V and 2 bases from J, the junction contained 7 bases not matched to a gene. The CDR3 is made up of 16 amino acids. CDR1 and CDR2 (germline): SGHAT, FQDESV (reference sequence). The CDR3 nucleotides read TGTGCCAGCAGCTTATCTAGGGGGACAGGTCAAGAGACCCAGTACTTC. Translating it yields CASSLSRGTGQETQYF.

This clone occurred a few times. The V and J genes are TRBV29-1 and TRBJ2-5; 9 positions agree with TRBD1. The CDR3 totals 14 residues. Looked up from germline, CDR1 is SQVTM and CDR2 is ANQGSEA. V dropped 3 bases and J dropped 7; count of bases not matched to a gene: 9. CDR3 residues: CSVETGQGARTQYF. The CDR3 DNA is TGCAGCGTTGAGACGGGACAGGGAGCGCGGACCCAGTACTTC.

CDR3 DNA: TGTGCCAGCAGTCGGGACAGGGGAAGGGGCAATCAGCCCCAGCATTTT. Translated, it gives CASSRDRGRGNQPQHF. V is TRBV6-2 or TRBV6-3 and J is TRBJ1-5; 10 bases match TRBD1. The CDR3 covers 16 residues. V trimming: 5 bases; J trimming: 2 bases; junction bases outside the gene matches: 6. Looked up from germline, CDR1 is MNHEY and CDR2 is SVGEGT.

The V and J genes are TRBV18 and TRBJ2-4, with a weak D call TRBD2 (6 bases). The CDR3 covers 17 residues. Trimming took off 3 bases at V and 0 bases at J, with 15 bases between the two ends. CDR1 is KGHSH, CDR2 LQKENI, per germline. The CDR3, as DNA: TGTGCCAGCTCACCTCCGCGGACGGGGGAAGCCAAAAACATTCAGTACTTC. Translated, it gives CASSPPRTGEAKNIQYF.

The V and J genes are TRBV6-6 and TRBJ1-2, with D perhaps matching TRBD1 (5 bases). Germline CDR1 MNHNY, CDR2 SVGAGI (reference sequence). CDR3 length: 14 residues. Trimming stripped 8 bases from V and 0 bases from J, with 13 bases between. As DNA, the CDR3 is TGTGCCAGCGGACGGGACGGATCTAACTATGGCTACACCTTC. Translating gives CASGRDGSNYGYTF.

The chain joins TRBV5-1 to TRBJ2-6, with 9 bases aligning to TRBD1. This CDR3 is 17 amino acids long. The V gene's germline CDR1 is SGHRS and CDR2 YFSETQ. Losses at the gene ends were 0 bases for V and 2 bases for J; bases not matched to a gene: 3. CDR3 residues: CASSLAGTGPGANVLTF. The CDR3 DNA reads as TGCGCCAGCAGCTTGGCCGGGACAGGGCCTGGGGCCAACGTCCTGACTTTC.

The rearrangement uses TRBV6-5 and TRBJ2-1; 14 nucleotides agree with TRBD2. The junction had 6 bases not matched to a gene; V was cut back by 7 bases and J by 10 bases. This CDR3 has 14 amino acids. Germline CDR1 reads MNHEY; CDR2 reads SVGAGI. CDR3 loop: CASKPGLAGEEQFF. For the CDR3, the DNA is TGTGCCAGCAAACCGGGACTAGCGGGAGAGGAGCAGTTCTTC.

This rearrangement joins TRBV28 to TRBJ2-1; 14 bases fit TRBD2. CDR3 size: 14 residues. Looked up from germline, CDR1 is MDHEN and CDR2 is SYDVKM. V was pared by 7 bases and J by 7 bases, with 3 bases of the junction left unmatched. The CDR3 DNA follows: TGTGCCAGCACCCGGACTAGCGGGAGGAATGAGCAGTTCTTC. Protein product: CASTRTSGRNEQFF.

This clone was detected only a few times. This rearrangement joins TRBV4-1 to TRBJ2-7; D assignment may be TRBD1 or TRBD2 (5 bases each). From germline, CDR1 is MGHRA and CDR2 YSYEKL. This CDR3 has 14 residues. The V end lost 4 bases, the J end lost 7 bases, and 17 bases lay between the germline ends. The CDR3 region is CASSRDVGTREQYF. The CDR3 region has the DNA TGCGCCAGCAGCCGGGACGTCGGCACCAGAGAGCAGTACTTC.

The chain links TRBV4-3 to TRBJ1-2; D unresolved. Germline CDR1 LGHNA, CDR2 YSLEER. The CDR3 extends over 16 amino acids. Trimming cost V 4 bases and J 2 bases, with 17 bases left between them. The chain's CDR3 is CASSPSDGNINYGYTF. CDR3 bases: TGCGCCAGCAGCCCCTCAGACGGAAACATCAACTATGGCTACACCTTC.